A single sample is the source of the 17 T cell receptor beta chains below, sequenced in a study of T cells in Graves' hyperthyroidism and ophthalmopathy. TCR beta CDR3 regions were amplified from RNA transcripts. A first-round RT-PCR of the TCR CDR3 used the HTBI primer set. One entry per CDR3 protein, called by TCRdb with MiXCR from the multiplex PCR reads. The data contain around 700,000 distinct CDR3 sequences, under 45% of them singletons. The sample comprised blood. The origin of the receptors is a woman aged 40 to 49 with Graves' hyperthyroidism.

The chain has TRBV7-2 and TRBJ1-5; the match to TRBD1 covers 8 bases. The CDR3 totals 16 residues. The ends lost 3 bases at V and 1 base at J; junction bases unmatched: 5. Per the germline V gene, CDR1 is SGHTA and CDR2 is FQGNSA. The CDR3 reads CASSFRTGYSNQPQHF. CDR3 nucleotide sequence: TGTGCCAGCAGCTTCCGGACAGGGTACAGCAATCAGCCCCAGCATTTT.

This clonotype has more than one count but fewer than ten. The V call is TRBV29-1, the J call TRBJ1-1; D gene unclear. CDR3 length: 14 amino acids. Germline-derived CDR1 and CDR2 are SQVTM and ANQGSEA. The V and J ends lost 2 bases and 4 bases respectively, with 14 bases between them. CDR3 region: CSVESRFAPTEAFF. The CDR3 nucleotides read TGCAGCGTTGAATCTCGGTTCGCCCCCACTGAAGCTTTCTTT.

This clonotype was observed a few times. V is TRBV20-1 and J is TRBJ1-5, with D tentatively TRBD1 (5 bases). CDR3 size: 15 residues. CDR1 is DFQATT and CDR2 is SNEGSKA in the germline V gene (reference sequence). Trimming removed 5 bases at V and 0 bases at J, with 14 bases between. The CDR3 sequence: CSAPRTHYSNQPQHF. As DNA, the CDR3 is TGCAGTGCTCCTAGGACACACTATAGCAATCAGCCCCAGCATTTT.

The CDR3 loop reads CASSYDTGESGELFF. For the CDR3, the DNA is TGTGCCAGCAGTTACGACACAGGGGAGAGCGGGGAGCTGTTTTTT. The chain carries TRBV6-5 and TRBJ2-2; 7 bases align to TRBD1. Trimming at V came to 2 bases and at J to 7 bases, leaving 7 bases not matched to a gene. The CDR3 has 15 residues. Germline CDR1 and CDR2: MNHEY and SVGAGI.

CDR3 coding DNA: TGTGCCAGCAGCTTAGGACGACTAGGAAATTCCGAGCAGTACTTC. Residues: CASSLGRLGNSEQYF. The V call is TRBV11-3, the J call TRBJ2-7, with a possible D match to TRBD2 (6 bases). The CDR3 loop spans 15 amino acids. V lost 1 base and J lost 6, with 16 bases in between. Looked up from germline, CDR1 is SGHNT and CDR2 is YENEEA.

The V gene is TRBV20-1, the J gene TRBJ2-5; TRBD2 aligns across 11 bases. The J call may not be correct, given that the DNA end is closer to TRBJ2-1. Germline V CDR1 and CDR2: DFQATT, SNEGSKA (reference sequence). CDR3 size: 15 residues. CDR3 sequence (DNA): TGCAGTGCTAGAGATGGGGGGCTAGCGGGAGGTGAGCAGTTCTTC. Its translation is CSARDGGLAGGEQFF.

This clonotype was seen a few times. The chain employs TRBV9 and TRBJ2-7; TRBD2 matches at 7 bases. This CDR3 comprises 15 residues. Germline lookup yields CDR1 SGDLS and CDR2 YYNGEE. The junction had 4 bases not matched to a gene; V was cut back by 1 base and J by 0 bases. In DNA, the CDR3 is TGTGCCAGCAGCGTAACGGGACTAAGCTCCTACGAGCAGTACTTC. Protein: CASSVTGLSSYEQYF.

Concerning this clonotype itself: A much larger clone lies a single base off, so this may be a read error. The rearrangement joins TRBV7-2 to TRBJ2-7, with unresolved D. This CDR3 is built from 12 residues. The germline V gene encodes CDR1 SGHTA and CDR2 FQGNSA. V gave up 4 bases and J gave up 4 bases, with 8 bases separating them. This chain's CDR3 is CASSYDPYEQYF. DNA for the CDR3: TGTGCCAGCAGCTATGATCCTTACGAGCAGTACTTC. Drawing the rest from reference TRBV7-2 and TRBJ2-7, the complete variable domain is GAGVSQSPSNKVTEKGKDVELRCDPISGHTALYWYRQSLGQGLEFLIYFQGNSAPDKSGLPSDRFSAERTGGSVSTLTIQRTQQEDSAVYLCASSYDPYEQYFGPGTRLTVT.

This chain links TRBV3-1 with TRBJ1-1; D unresolved. V dropped 1 base and J dropped 1 base, with 10 bases sitting between them. CDR1 LGHDT and CDR2 YNNKEL come from the germline V gene (reference sequence). The CDR3 sequence is 15 residues long. The DNA of the CDR3 is TGTGCCAGCAGCCAAGGGGAGACAAGGAACACTGAAGCTTTCTTT. It codes for CASSQGETRNTEAFF.

The rearrangement joins TRBV7-2 to TRBJ2-7, with 8 positions matching TRBD1. Per germline, CDR1 SGHTA and CDR2 FQGNSA. This CDR3 is 14 amino acids long. V lost 5 bases and J lost 5; bases outside the gene matches: 8. In DNA form, the CDR3 reads TGTGCCAGCAGCGCCGGGACAGGTCAACACGAGCAGTACTTC. Encoded protein: CASSAGTGQHEQYF.

The chain carries TRBV7-9 and TRBJ1-2, with D possibly matching TRBD1 (5 bases). V lost 2 bases and J 3 bases, leaving 22 bases between the germline ends. Germline-derived CDR1 and CDR2 are SEHNR and FQNEAQ (reference sequence). This CDR3 comprises 18 residues. CDR3 nucleotides: TGTGCCAGCAGCTTATTCCCTGGACAACTCGGAGTTGACTATGGCTACACCTTC. This codes for CASSLFPGQLGVDYGYTF.

This clonotype came up a few times. The chain joins TRBV20-1 to TRBJ1-1, with TRBD1 identical over 8 bases. V gave up 3 bases and J gave up 3 bases; unmatched junction bases: 6. Germline V gene sequence: CDR1 DFQATT, CDR2 SNEGSKA (reference sequence). The CDR3 has 14 amino acids. In nucleotides, the CDR3 is TGCAGTGCTAGGGAGGACAGGGTGGACACTGAAGCTTTCTTT. Residues: CSAREDRVDTEAFF.

The J gene is TRBJ1-1, the V gene TRBV7-2; perhaps TRBD1 as D (6 bases). Germline V gene sequence: CDR1 SGHTA, CDR2 FQGNSA. The V end was cut by 5 bases, the J end by 0 bases, with 13 bases between. The CDR3 is made up of 15 amino acids. CDR3 loop: CASSRYRAMNTEAFF. DNA of the CDR3: TGTGCCAGCAGCCGATACAGGGCCATGAACACTGAAGCTTTCTTT.

This clonotype was seen a few times. This may be a read error, as it is one base from a much larger clone. V gene TRBV20-1 combines with J gene TRBJ2-5; D might be TRBD1 (6 bases). Germline lookup yields CDR1 DFQATT and CDR2 SNEGSKA (reference sequence). The CDR3 length is 13 residues. The CDR3 DNA reads as TGCAGTGCTGGAGATCCCAGGGACAAGACCCAGTACTTC. Translating gives CSAGDPRDKTQYF.

In its sample, this clonotype was seen many times. V gene TRBV4-1 combines with J gene TRBJ2-5; D perhaps matches TRBD2 (6 bases). V was cut by 4 bases and J by 3 bases, with 15 bases left in between. This CDR3 is 15 amino acids long. Per the germline V gene, CDR1 is MGHRA and CDR2 is YSYEKL. DNA of the CDR3: TGCGCCAGCAGCCTTCTTGGGGAGGTGGAAGAGACCCAGTACTTC. Translating it yields CASSLLGEVEETQYF.

The chain joins TRBV5-1 to TRBJ1-1, with D unclear. V was cut by 0 bases and J by 1 base, with 7 bases left in between. The CDR3 contains 14 residues. Germline V CDR1 and CDR2: SGHRS, YFSETQ. CDR3 sequence reads: CASSLESWNTEAFF. CDR3 nucleotides: TGCGCCAGCAGCTTGGAGAGTTGGAACACTGAAGCTTTCTTT.

This clonotype was counted ten times or more. The V call is TRBV7-2, the J call TRBJ1-2, with 10 bases identical to TRBD1. Germline values: CDR1 SGHTA, CDR2 FQGNSA. The CDR3 is made up of 12 amino acids. V dropped 6 bases and J dropped 8; count of bases not matched to a gene: 3. The CDR3 region has the DNA TGTGCCAGCAGGGGGACAGGGGAAGGCTACACCTTC. The encoded protein is CASRGTGEGYTF.